Following are 17 T cell receptor beta chains from one sample sequenced in a study of blood T cell repertoires in COVID-19. Clones were sequenced by immunoSEQ multiplex PCR, and TCRdb holds only the in-frame ones, with some missing. Counted here are fewer than 350,000 clones, roughly 85% occurring once; the ten biggest clones make up around 2.5%. The sequencing sample was made of PBMCs or T cells enriched from blood (not recorded which). All receptors derive from a woman aged 45-65 years who had recovered from COVID-19.

As to this clone: In the same sample, other DNA sequences code for this CDR3. This CDR3 reads CSARDSYGYTF. The CDR3 region has the DNA TGCAGTGCTAGAGATTCGTATGGCTACACCTTC. The chain combines TRBV20-1 with TRBJ1-2; no clear D. CDR1 is DFQATT and CDR2 is SNEGSKA in the germline V gene (reference sequence). The V end was cut by 0 bases, the J end by 5 bases, with 4 bases between. The CDR3 spans 11 residues.

This chain joins TRBV21-1 and TRBJ1-1; the DNA was not compared with TRBD1, the D call given in the table. TRBV21-1 is termed a pseudogene. The CDR3 is 14 residues long. CDR3 residues: CASSTRTGNTEAFF. The CDR3 nucleotides read TGTGCCAGCAGCACTAGGACAGGGAACACTGAAGCTTTCTTT.

CDR3 sequence reads: CATSRDRRGIYGYTF. CDR3 bases: TGTGCCACCAGCAGAGACCGCAGGGGAATCTATGGCTACACCTTC. The V gene is TRBV15, the J gene TRBJ1-2; possible D gene TRBD1, 6 bases. Germline CDR1 and CDR2: LNHNV and YYDKDF (reference sequence). The V and J ends lost 0 bases and 4 bases respectively, with 12 bases between them. This CDR3 is 15 amino acids long.

V is TRBV2 and J is TRBJ1-1; D ambiguous. Trimming pared 5 bases from V and 9 bases from J, leaving 19 bases between. The CDR3 contains 14 residues. In germline, CDR1 is SNHLY, CDR2 FYNNEI. The CDR3 DNA follows: TGTGCCAGCAGTCAGGAGAGGGAAGCAAGTCAAGCTTTCTTT. This sequence encodes CASSQEREASQAFF.

V gene TRBV6-4 combines with J gene TRBJ2-2; the match to TRBD1 covers 8 bases. V lost 6 bases, J lost 2 bases, and 5 bases stayed unmatched. The CDR3 contains 15 residues. Germline-derived CDR1 and CDR2 are MRHNA and SNTAGT. In nucleotides, the CDR3 is TGTGCCAGCAGAATGGACAGGGCCAACACCGGGGAGCTGTTTTTT. As protein: CASRMDRANTGELFF.

The chain couples TRBV11-2 to TRBJ2-7; possibly TRBD2 for D (6 bases). This CDR3 has 14 residues. The V end lost 5 bases, the J end lost 2 bases, and 13 bases lay between the germline ends. Germline CDR1 and CDR2: SGHAT and FQNNGV. CDR3 bases: TGTGCCAGCAGCCCCGCGGAGGGCCCCTACGAGCAGTACTTC. It codes for CASSPAEGPYEQYF.

CDR3 nucleotide sequence: TGTGCCAGCAGGGGACAGGGGGCCCAAGCAACTAATGAAAAACTGTTTTTT. Translation: CASRGQGAQATNEKLFF. The chain has TRBV7-9 and TRBJ1-4, with 12 bases matching TRBD1. The CDR3 contains 17 residues. V lost 6 bases and J lost 0; bases outside the gene matches: 5. The germline V gene has CDR1 SEHNR and CDR2 FQNEAQ (reference sequence).

This clone was seen a handful of times. This CDR3 reads CASSSRGFTEGYGYTF. CDR3 coding DNA: TGTGCCAGCAGCTCCCGAGGATTCACGGAGGGCTATGGCTACACCTTC. This sequence joins TRBV7-8 and TRBJ1-2; D is uncertain. This CDR3 contains 16 residues. With 4 bases removed from V and 4 bases from J, the gap between germline ends came to 19 bases. Germline loops: CDR1 SGHVS, CDR2 FQNEAQ.

This chain joins TRBV4-2 and TRBJ2-1; D might be TRBD1 (5 bases). The CDR3 is made up of 16 amino acids. The V and J ends lost 0 bases and 4 bases respectively, with 13 bases between them. In germline, CDR1 is LGHNA, CDR2 YNFKEQ. DNA for the CDR3: TGTGCCAGCAGCCAAGATGTCAGGGTGTCGTACAATGAGCAGTTCTTC. Translating it yields CASSQDVRVSYNEQFF.

This chain links TRBV5-1 with TRBJ2-1, with 13 bases fitting TRBD2. V was clipped by 4 bases and J by 8 bases; unmatched bases: 9. This CDR3 has 16 residues. Germline V gene data show CDR1 as SGHRS and CDR2 as YFSETQ. This chain's CDR3 is CASSPGLAGLVHEQFF. In DNA, the CDR3 is TGCGCCAGCAGCCCGGGACTAGCGGGGTTAGTGCATGAGCAGTTCTTC.

This clone has only one observation. V usage is TRBV18 and J usage is TRBJ1-1, with a possible D match to TRBD1 (5 bases). The germline gives CDR1 KGHSH, CDR2 LQKENI. V was clipped by 0 bases and J by 4 bases, with 15 bases between them. This CDR3 has 16 residues. The CDR3 region is CASSPPKQDMATEAFF. The CDR3 DNA reads TGTGCCAGCTCACCACCGAAACAGGATATGGCCACTGAAGCTTTCTTT.

The V and J genes are TRBV27 and TRBJ1-5; D unclear. The germline V gene encodes CDR1 MNHEY and CDR2 SMNVEV (reference sequence). The V and J ends lost 4 bases and 2 bases respectively, with 6 bases between them. This CDR3 is 13 amino acids long. The CDR3 region is CASSSSRNQPQHF. In nucleotides, the CDR3 is TGTGCCAGCAGTTCTAGCCGCAATCAGCCCCAGCATTTT.

V is TRBV6-1 and J is TRBJ1-5; D possibly corresponds to TRBD1 (6 bases). The CDR3 contains 15 residues. V was clipped by 0 bases and J by 5 bases, with 11 bases between them. Germline CDR1 is MNHNS and CDR2 is SASEGT. In nucleotides, the CDR3 is TGTGCCAGCAGTGAAGCGGGACAACGGTATCAGCCCCAGCATTTT. Translated, it gives CASSEAGQRYQPQHF.

The gene calls are TRBV30 and TRBJ2-7, with 8 bases identical to TRBD1. The junction had 7 bases not matched to a gene; V was cut back by 0 bases and J by 6 bases. Germline V gene data show CDR1 as GTSNPN and CDR2 as SVGIG (reference sequence). This CDR3 comprises 14 residues. This CDR3 is CAWSVKSRGPEQYF. The DNA for the CDR3 is TGTGCCTGGAGTGTTAAATCCAGGGGGCCCGAGCAGTACTTC.

The rearrangement uses TRBV10-1 and TRBJ2-2; D call uncertain. The germline CDR1 and CDR2 sequences are WNHNN and SYGVQD (reference sequence). The CDR3 totals 16 residues. The V end lost 9 bases, the J end lost 6 bases, and 23 bases lay between the germline ends. CDR3 sequence reads: CASSPSIYLTSGELFF. The CDR3 nucleotides are TGCGCCAGTTCCCCTTCGATTTACCTAACGTCCGGGGAGCTGTTTTTT.

This clone was recorded only once. V and J are TRBV7-9 and TRBJ1-6; TRBD1 aligns across 7 bases. Trimming removed 5 bases from V and 0 bases from J; junction bases left unmatched: 4. CDR3 length: 16 amino acids. Germline assignment: CDR1 SEHNR and CDR2 FQNEAQ (reference sequence). This CDR3 reads CASSPWDSSYNSPLHF. The DNA of the CDR3 is TGTGCCAGCAGCCCGTGGGACAGCTCCTATAATTCACCCCTCCACTTT.

The chain uses TRBV7-2 and TRBJ1-2, with D tentatively TRBD1 (5 bases). Looked up from germline, CDR1 is SGHTA and CDR2 is FQGNSA. The CDR3 consists of 14 residues. Trimming cost V 2 bases and J 2 bases, with 9 bases left between them. This chain's CDR3 is CASSLQGGNYGYTF. DNA for the CDR3: TGTGCCAGCAGCTTACAGGGAGGAAACTATGGCTACACCTTC.